The T cell receptor beta chain described here comes from a study of post-analysis software for immune sequencing data (dated by TCRdb to 2014 to 2015). Study-wide context: The recorded disease courses included relapsing-remitting, secondary progressive and progressive-relapsing multiple sclerosis, and some patients had no subtype annotation. A subset of samples was prepared in parallel using single-end sample barcoding, then pooled and co-amplified after Illumina adapter ligation. Patient repertoires were compared against ten to twelve previously published healthy control repertoires from donors aged 6 to 25 years. The study at large found these results: Compared with controls, multiple sclerosis patients had significantly lower normalized Chao1 diversity, a finding suggesting substantial peripheral T-cell clonal expansion. The control group was slightly older than the multiple sclerosis patient group. When samples were clustered directly using the F measure, samples prepared in the same batch co-clustered strongly, which prompted a batch-effect correction. Patients showed significantly higher frequencies than controls for a handful of TRBV segments, among them TRBV5-6, TRBV5-1 and TRBV20-1.

To demonstrate the VDJtools post-analysis software, TCR beta repertoires were profiled from the peripheral blood of about 13 young patients with multiple sclerosis. The multiple sclerosis patients were children and adolescents between about 6 and 16 years of age. As to this clonotype: The target of this receptor is not known. Base qualities are not recorded, but no much larger clone differs from it by a single base.

Cut back by 0 bases and 2 bases, the V and J ends lie 12 bases apart. From the cysteine up to the phenylalanine, the CDR3 has a length of 16 residues. The entry retains the CDR3 DNA only, 48 bases that are in frame from base 1. The germline V gene provides CDR1 SGHRS and CDR2 YFSETQ. The receptor library was made with PCR. TCRdb records Illumina HiSeq 2500 as the sequencer. To reduce PCR and sequencing biases, unique molecular identifiers were incorporated into the TCR beta cDNA libraries. Every 1 to 10 million input T cells yielded 500,000 or so cDNA molecules, meaning each molecule approximated one T cell. The same protocol used for the earlier healthy control dataset was applied to prepare and sequence the patient libraries. Samples belonging to the same batch were prepared together, multiplexed and sequenced on a shared HiSeq lane. Per the authors' processing: MIGEC was used to process the raw barcoded reads, and molecular identifier groups with only a single read were discarded before consensus assembly and CDR3 extraction. VDJtools was used for post-analysis of the clonotype tables, and diversity was normalized by down-sampling every dataset to the size of the smallest sample. Repertoire overlap clustering matched CDR3 amino acid but not nucleotide sequences to correct batch-related cross-sample contamination. TCRdb's own reprocessing of the public reads used fastp at Q25 and MiXCR and kept productive beta chains. When rows share a CDR3 protein, they turn into one entry using the most common DNA and genes. These V and J calls rely on TCRdb rather than the paper's analysis. In all, the sample holds approximately 770,000 distinct CDR3 sequences, and about half of those were seen once. The top ten constitute over 4.5% of the sample.

This receptor chain uses TRBV5-1 and TRBJ2-1, with the D gene tentatively TRBD1 or TRBD2, based on 6 matching bases in each. Sequenced sample: blood. The TCR comes from a girl under 18 with multiple sclerosis. The DNA sequence is as follows: TGCGCCAGCAGCTTGGGGCGGGACAAACCCTACAATGAGCAGTTCTTC. Its translation reads: CASSLGRDKPYNEQFF.